The table lists the clone carrying this T cell receptor beta chain with a few counts. Its target is not known. This sample was included in a study of T cells in Graves' hyperthyroidism and ophthalmopathy. Diagnoses were made from clinical symptoms, serum measures (thyroxine and TRAb), thyroid ultrasound and orbital computed tomography. The source material, RNA transcripts, was used to amplify TCR beta CDR3 regions. The HTBI primer set was used in a first-round RT-PCR of the TCR CDR3. MiXCR, run by TCRdb on the multiplex PCR reads, gives a single entry per CDR3 protein. The data hold about 400,000 distinct CDR3 sequences, with roughly 13% observed a single time. Trimming cost V 4 bases and J 8 bases, with 8 bases left between them. This CDR3 comprises 11 residues. CDR1 and CDR2 (germline): SEHNR, FQNEAQ (reference sequence). General study findings and limits: A model of 13 V-J features distinguished ophthalmopathy from stable hyperthyroidism.

Sequenced sample: blood. This rearrangement joins TRBV7-9 to TRBJ1-2; D is undetermined. The TCR comes from a woman between 18 and 29 years old with Graves' hyperthyroidism. CDR3 amino acids: CASSSQRGYTF. The CDR3 DNA reads TGTGCCAGCAGCTCTCAACGGGGCTACACCTTC.